This TCR beta chain was recovered during a study of cytomegalovirus exposure and HLA in healthy donors. The V and J ends lost 4 bases and 5 bases, in that order; junction bases with no gene match: 9. Germline values: CDR1 SGHNT, CDR2 YENEEA. This CDR3 has 15 residues. Study-wide points: Per a later analysis, about 17,000 TCR beta sequences showed association with HLA alleles at 0.05 false discovery rate. Overall, approximately 150 TCR beta chains were annotated as cytomegalovirus-associated.

To note about this clone: The antigen remains unidentified.

In the PCR, 60 Vbeta and 13 Jbeta primers were used. Data came from immunoSEQ multiplex PCR; TCRdb stores just in-frame clones and leaves some out. The table includes some 98,000 clones, approximately 77% detected once. This clonotype originated in a female donor in good health and CMV-seronegative. The gene calls are TRBV11-3 and TRBJ2-3; TRBD2 agrees at 7 bases. The sample consisted of PBMCs. CDR3 amino acids: CASSSRSRGVDTQYF. CDR3 nucleotides: TGTGCCAGCAGCTCCCGAAGTCGGGGGGTAGATACGCAGTATTTT.